The 6 T cell receptor beta chains below come from one sample, sequenced in a study of T-cell memory formation after mild COVID-19. Using its own MiXCR run on the 5' RACE reads, TCRdb lists one record per CDR3 protein. This table holds around 99,000 distinct CDR3 sequences, approximately 14% found once. Sequencing was done on a sample of PBMCs or a T cell subset sorted from them (not recorded which). These receptors came from a man aged 18 to 30 who had mild COVID-19 (a few samples of this study predate the infection). Cell type and time point are not known.

This clonotype appeared many times. The genes are TRBV6-6 and TRBJ1-5; D gene uncertain. The germline V gene has CDR1 MNHNY and CDR2 SVGAGI (reference sequence). The CDR3 totals 16 residues. V was clipped by 7 bases and J by 4 bases, with 20 bases between them. CDR3 in amino acids: CASTKDGYGLNQPQHF. CDR3 DNA sequence: TGTGCCAGCACCAAAGACGGCTACGGGTTAAATCAGCCCCAGCATTTT.

This clonotype was counted at least ten times. This chain joins TRBV6-5 and TRBJ2-7; 7 nucleotides align to TRBD2. Germline-derived CDR1 and CDR2 are MNHEY and SVGAGI. V shed 2 bases and J 6 bases; nucleotides not matched to a gene: 19. CDR3 length equals 18 residues. CDR3 amino acids: CASSYHPMVWLAAGEQYF. The CDR3 DNA sequence: TGTGCCAGCAGTTACCACCCTATGGTTTGGCTAGCGGCCGGCGAGCAGTACTTC.

The chain has TRBV4-3 and TRBJ2-2; 11 nucleotides match TRBD1. This CDR3 region has 15 residues. The germline gives CDR1 LGHNA, CDR2 YSLEER. With V trimmed by 3 bases and J by 7 bases, 4 bases remained unmatched. In DNA form, the CDR3 reads TGCGCCAGCAGCCAGAGGACAGGGGGCTTCGGGGAGCTGTTTTTT. Translating it yields CASSQRTGGFGELFF.

This rearrangement joins TRBV9 to TRBJ2-6; D is ambiguous. This CDR3 contains 15 residues. V was cut by 4 bases and J by 2 bases, with 10 bases left in between. Germline CDR1 is SGDLS and CDR2 is YYNGEE. CDR3 in DNA: TGTGCCAGCAGCCAGACCCCCCCTGGGGCCAACGTCCTGACTTTC. Amino acid sequence: CASSQTPPGANVLTF.

This clonotype was detected a few times. The gene calls are TRBV24-1 and TRBJ2-1; D gene ambiguous. This CDR3 has 15 residues. CDR1 and CDR2 from the germline V gene are KGHDR and SFDVKD. Trimming removed 0 bases at V and 3 bases at J, with 8 bases between. In nucleotides, the CDR3 is TGTGCCACCAGTGATTTGGCCCCCGGCTACAATGAGCAGTTCTTC. Amino acid sequence: CATSDLAPGYNEQFF.

This clonotype was detected a few times. The chain is built from TRBV4-1 and TRBJ2-2; weak D call: TRBD2 (6 bases). Germline V gene sequence: CDR1 MGHRA, CDR2 YSYEKL. With 4 bases removed from V and 2 bases from J, the gap between germline ends came to 20 bases. This CDR3 has 18 amino acids. CDR3 in amino acids: CASSPRDSQIVNTGELFF. As DNA, the CDR3 is TGCGCCAGCAGCCCCCGGGACTCTCAGATAGTTAACACCGGGGAGCTGTTTTTT.